This T cell receptor (beta chain) was profiled in a study of blood T cell repertoires in COVID-19. Study context: There were acute and convalescent COVID-19 samples, and they came from the United States, Italy and Spain. Sources were T cells, B-cell-depleted T cells, or PBMCs; the material itself was cDNA or gDNA.

The CDR3 extends over 13 amino acids. Trimming cost V 3 bases and J 7 bases; bases outside gene matches: 3. Germline V CDR1 and CDR2: SGHRS, YFSETQ. This clone was counted a single time. Original handling: For nucleated cells, counts were estimated from reference gene primer amplification. Using immunoSEQ multiplex PCR, the repertoire was profiled, and TCRdb retains in-frame clones only, with some absent. V and J calls and clone size are copied from that table; D and trimming were computed from the DNA. The sample includes about 100,000 clones, just over 90% of them seen just once. The chain recombines TRBV5-1 with TRBJ2-2; 7 nucleotides agree with TRBD1. Sample: peripheral blood. This sequence originates from a man over 45 with active COVID-19. CDR3 region: CASSSDRDGELFF. In nucleotides, the CDR3 is TGCGCCAGCAGCTCAGACAGGGACGGGGAGCTGTTTTTT. The complete variable domain, with remaining parts taken from reference TRBV5-1 and TRBJ2-2, reads KAGVTQTPRYLIKTRGQQVTLSCSPISGHRSVSWYQQTPGQGLQFLFEYFSETQRNKGNFPGRFSGRQFSNSRSEMNVSTLELGDSALYLCASSSDRDGELFFGEGSRLTVL.